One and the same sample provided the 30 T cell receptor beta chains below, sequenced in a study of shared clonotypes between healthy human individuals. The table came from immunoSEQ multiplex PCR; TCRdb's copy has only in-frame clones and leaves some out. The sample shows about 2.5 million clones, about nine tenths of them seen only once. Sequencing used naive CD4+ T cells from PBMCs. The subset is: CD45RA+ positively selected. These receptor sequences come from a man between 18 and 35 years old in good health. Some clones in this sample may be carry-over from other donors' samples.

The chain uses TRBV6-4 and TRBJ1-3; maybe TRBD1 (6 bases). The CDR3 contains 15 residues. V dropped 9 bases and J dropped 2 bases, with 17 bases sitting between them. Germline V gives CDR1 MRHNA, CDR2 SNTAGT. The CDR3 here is CASDREGTPGNTIYF. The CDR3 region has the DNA TGTGCCAGTGACCGGGAGGGGACACCTGGAAACACCATATATTTT.

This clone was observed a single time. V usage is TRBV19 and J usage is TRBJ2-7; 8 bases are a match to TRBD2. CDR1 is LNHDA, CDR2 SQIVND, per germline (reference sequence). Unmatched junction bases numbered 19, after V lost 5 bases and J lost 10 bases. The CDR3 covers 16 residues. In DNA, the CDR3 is TGTGCCAGTAGTTCCACCTCTCCGGGACTAGAAAGGGAACAGTACTTC. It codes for CASSSTSPGLEREQYF. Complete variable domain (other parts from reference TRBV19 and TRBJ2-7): DGGITQSPKYLFRKEGQNVTLSCEQNLNHDAMYWYRQDPGQGLRLIYYSQIVNDFQKGDIAEGYSVSREKKESFPLTVTSAQKNPTAFYLCASSSTSPGLEREQYFGPGTRLTVT.

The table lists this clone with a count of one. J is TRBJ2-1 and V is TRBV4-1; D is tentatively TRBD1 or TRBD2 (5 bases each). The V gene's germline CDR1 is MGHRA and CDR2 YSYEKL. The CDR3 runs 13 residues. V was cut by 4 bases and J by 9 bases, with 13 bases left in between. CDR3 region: CASSPLGAVEQFF. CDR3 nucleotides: TGCGCCAGCAGCCCTCTCGGGGCGGTTGAGCAGTTCTTC.

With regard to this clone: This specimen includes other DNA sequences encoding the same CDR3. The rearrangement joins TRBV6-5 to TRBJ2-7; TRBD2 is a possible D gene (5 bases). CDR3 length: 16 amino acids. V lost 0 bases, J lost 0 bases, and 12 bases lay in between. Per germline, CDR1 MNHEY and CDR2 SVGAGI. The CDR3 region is CASSYSGGLSSYEQYF. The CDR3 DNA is TGTGCCAGCAGTTACTCTGGCGGGTTAAGCTCCTACGAGCAGTACTTC.

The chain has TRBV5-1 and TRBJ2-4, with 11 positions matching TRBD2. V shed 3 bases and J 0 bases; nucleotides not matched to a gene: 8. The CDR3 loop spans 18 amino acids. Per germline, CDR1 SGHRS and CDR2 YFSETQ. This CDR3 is CASSSYSGRARAKNIQYF. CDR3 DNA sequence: TGCGCCAGCAGCTCCTATAGCGGGAGGGCCCGAGCCAAAAACATTCAGTACTTC.

The CDR3 region is CASCPSLSYEQYF. CDR3 DNA: TGTGCCAGTTGTCCGTCTCTTTCCTACGAGCAGTACTTC. This chain joins TRBV27 and TRBJ2-5, with no clear D. The DNA end is more similar to TRBJ2-7, so the J call may be wrong. The V gene's germline CDR1 is MNHEY and CDR2 SMNVEV (reference sequence). The CDR3 extends over 13 amino acids.

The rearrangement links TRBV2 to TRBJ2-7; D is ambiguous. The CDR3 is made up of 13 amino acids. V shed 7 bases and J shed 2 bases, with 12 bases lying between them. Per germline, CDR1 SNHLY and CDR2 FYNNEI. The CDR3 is CASTPGLPYEQYF. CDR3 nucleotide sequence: TGTGCCAGCACCCCGGGTTTACCCTACGAGCAGTACTTC.

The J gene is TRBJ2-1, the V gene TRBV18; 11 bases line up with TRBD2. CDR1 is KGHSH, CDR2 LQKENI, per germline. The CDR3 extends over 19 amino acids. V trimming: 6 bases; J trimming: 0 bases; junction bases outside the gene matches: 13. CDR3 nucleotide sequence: TGTGCCAGCTCCCGAAGTAGCGGGAGGGTAGGGCCCTCCTACAATGAGCAGTTCTTC. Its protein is CASSRSSGRVGPSYNEQFF.

CDR3 bases: TGTGCCAGCAGGATCCAAACTAGCAATCAGCCCCAGCATTTT. Its protein product is CASRIQTSNQPQHF. The chain combines TRBV28 with TRBJ1-5; D ambiguous. Germline values: CDR1 MDHEN, CDR2 SYDVKM. CDR3 size: 14 residues. V lost 6 bases and J lost 0, with 9 bases in between.

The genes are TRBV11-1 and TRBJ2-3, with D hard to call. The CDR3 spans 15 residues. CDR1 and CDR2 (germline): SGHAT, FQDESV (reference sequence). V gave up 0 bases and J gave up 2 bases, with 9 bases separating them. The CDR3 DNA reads TGTGCCAGCAGCTTAGCTGGGCGGATCACAGATACGCAGTATTTT. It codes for CASSLAGRITDTQYF. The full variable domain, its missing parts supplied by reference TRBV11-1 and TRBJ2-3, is EAEVAQSPRYKITEKSQAVAFWCDPISGHATLYWYRQILGQGPELLVQFQDESVVDDSQLPKDRFSAERLKGVDSTLKIQPAELGDSAMYLCASSLAGRITDTQYFGPGTRLTVL.

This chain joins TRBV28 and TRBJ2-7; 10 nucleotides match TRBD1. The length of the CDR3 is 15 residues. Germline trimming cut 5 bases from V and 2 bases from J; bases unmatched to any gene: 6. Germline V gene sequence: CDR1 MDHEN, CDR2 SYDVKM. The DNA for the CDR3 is TGTGCCAGCAGTGGGCTGGGACAGGGGACCTACGAGCAGTACTTC. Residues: CASSGLGQGTYEQYF.

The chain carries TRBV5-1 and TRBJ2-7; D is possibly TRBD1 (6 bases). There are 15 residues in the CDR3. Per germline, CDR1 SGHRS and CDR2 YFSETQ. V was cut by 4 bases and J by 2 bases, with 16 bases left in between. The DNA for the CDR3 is TGCGCCAGCAGCACTCAGCGACAGGCAGCCTACGAGCAGTACTTC. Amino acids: CASSTQRQAAYEQYF. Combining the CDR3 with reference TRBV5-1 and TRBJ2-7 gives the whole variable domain KAGVTQTPRYLIKTRGQQVTLSCSPISGHRSVSWYQQTPGQGLQFLFEYFSETQRNKGNFPGRFSGRQFSNSRSEMNVSTLELGDSALYLCASSTQRQAAYEQYFGPGTRLTVT.

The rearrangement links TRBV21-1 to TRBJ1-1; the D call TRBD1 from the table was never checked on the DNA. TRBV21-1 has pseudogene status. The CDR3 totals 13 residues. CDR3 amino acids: CASSKYRGSEAFF. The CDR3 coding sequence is TGTGCCAGCAGCAAATACAGGGGGTCTGAAGCTTTCTTT.

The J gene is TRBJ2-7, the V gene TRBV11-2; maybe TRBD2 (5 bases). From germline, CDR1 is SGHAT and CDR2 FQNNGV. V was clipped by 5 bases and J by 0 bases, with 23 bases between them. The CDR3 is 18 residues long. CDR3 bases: TGTGCCAGCAGCCATGACGGTCCACTAGAACCCCACTCCTACGAGCAGTACTTC. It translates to CASSHDGPLEPHSYEQYF.

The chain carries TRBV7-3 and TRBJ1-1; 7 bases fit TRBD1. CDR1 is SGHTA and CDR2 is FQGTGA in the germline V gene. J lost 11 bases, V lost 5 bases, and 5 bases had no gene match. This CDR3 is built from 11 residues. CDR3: CASSQGGTAFF. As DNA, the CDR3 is TGTGCCAGCAGCCAGGGGGGTACCGCTTTCTTT.

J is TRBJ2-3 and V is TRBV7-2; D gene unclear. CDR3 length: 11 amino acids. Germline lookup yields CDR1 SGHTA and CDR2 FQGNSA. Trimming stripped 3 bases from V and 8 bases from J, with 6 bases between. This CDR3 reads CASSFRPTQYF. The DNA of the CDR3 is TGTGCCAGCAGCTTCCGCCCTACGCAGTATTTT.

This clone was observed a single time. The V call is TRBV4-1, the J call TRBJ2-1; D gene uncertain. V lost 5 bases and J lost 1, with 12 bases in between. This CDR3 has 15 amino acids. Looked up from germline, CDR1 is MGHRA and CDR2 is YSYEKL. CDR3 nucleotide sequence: TGCGCCAGCAGCTACCAGCCGTCTTCCTACAATGAGCAGTTCTTC. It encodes CASSYQPSSYNEQFF.

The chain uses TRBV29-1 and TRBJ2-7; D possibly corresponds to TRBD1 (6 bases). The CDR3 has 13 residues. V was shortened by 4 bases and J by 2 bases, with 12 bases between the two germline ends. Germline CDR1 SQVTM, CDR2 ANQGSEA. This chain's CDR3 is CSVGDRSPYEQYF. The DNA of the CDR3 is TGCAGCGTTGGCGACAGGTCCCCCTACGAGCAGTACTTC.

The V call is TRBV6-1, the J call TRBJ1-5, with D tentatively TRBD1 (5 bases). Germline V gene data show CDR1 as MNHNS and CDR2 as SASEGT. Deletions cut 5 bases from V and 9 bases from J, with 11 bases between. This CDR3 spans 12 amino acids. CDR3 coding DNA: TGTGCCAGCAGTCAAGGGGATCGGCCCCAGCATTTT. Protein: CASSQGDRPQHF.

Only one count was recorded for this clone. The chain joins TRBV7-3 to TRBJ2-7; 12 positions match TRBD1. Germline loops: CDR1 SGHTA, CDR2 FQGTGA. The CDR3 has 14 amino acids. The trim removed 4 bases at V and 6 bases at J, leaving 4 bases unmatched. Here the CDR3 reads CASSSGTGGTEQYF. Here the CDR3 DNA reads TGTGCCAGCAGCTCCGGGACAGGGGGCACCGAGCAGTACTTC.

CDR3 in amino acids: CASSRSGGAQEAQHF. In nucleotides, the CDR3 is TGTGCCAGCAGCCGAAGTGGCGGGGCACAGGAAGCCCAGCATTTT. The chain employs TRBV7-9 and TRBJ1-5; TRBD1 is a possible D gene (5 bases). Germline V gene lookup returns CDR1 SEHNR and CDR2 FQNEAQ (reference sequence). The CDR3 is 15 residues long. Trimming took 5 bases from V and 11 from J, leaving 22 bases between them. Full variable domain (outside the CDR3, taken from reference TRBV7-9 and TRBJ1-5): DTGVSQNPRHKITKRGQNVTFRCDPISEHNRLYWYRQTLGQGPEFLTYFQNEAQLEKSRLLSDRFSAERPKGSFSTLEIQRTEQGDSAMYLCASSRSGGAQEAQHFGDGTRLSIL.

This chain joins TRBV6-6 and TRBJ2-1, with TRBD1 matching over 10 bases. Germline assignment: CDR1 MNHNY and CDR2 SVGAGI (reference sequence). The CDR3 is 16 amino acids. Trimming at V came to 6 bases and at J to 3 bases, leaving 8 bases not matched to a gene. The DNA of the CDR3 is TGTGCCAGCAGAACCCGACAGGGGGCAGTCTACAATGAGCAGTTCTTC. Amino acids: CASRTRQGAVYNEQFF.

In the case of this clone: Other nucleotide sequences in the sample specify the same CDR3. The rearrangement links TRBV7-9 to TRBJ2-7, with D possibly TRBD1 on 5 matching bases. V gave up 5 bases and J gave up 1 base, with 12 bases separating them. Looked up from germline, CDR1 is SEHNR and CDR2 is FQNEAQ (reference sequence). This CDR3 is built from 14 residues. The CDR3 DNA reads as TGTGCCAGCAGCCTTTTAGGGGTATCCTACGAGCAGTACTTC. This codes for CASSLLGVSYEQYF.

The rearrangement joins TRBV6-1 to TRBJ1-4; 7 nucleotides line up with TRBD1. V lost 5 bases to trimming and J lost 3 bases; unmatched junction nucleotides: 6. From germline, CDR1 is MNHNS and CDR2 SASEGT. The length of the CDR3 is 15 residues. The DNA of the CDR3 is TGTGCCAGCAGTTTTGGGGACAGACCTAATGAAAAACTGTTTTTT. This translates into CASSFGDRPNEKLFF.

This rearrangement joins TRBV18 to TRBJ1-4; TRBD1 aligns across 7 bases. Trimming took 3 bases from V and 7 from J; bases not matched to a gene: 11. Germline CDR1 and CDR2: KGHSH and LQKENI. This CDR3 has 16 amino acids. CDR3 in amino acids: CASSPSQGGGGEKLFF. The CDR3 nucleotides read TGTGCCAGCTCACCCTCCCAGGGGGGCGGAGGTGAAAAACTGTTTTTT.

CDR3 nucleotides: TGTGCCAGCAGCCAAGTAGCGGGAGGGACCGGGGAGCTGTTTTTT. Translated, it gives CASSQVAGGTGELFF. The chain uses TRBV14 and TRBJ2-2, with 11 bases aligning to TRBD2. The CDR3 has 15 amino acids. Germline V lookup: CDR1 SGHDN, CDR2 FVKESK. With 1 base clipped from V and 5 bases from J, the junction kept 0 bases outside the gene matches. Full variable domain (remainder filled in from reference TRBV14 and TRBJ2-2): EAGVTQFPSHSVIEKGQTVTLRCDPISGHDNLYWYRRVMGKEIKFLLHFVKESKQDESGMPNNRFLAERTGGTYSTLKVQPAELEDSGVYFCASSQVAGGTGELFFGEGSRLTVL.

The CDR3: CASTLRPGANVLTF. Here the CDR3 DNA reads TGTGCCAGCACCCTCCGTCCTGGGGCCAACGTCCTGACTTTC. This chain links TRBV28 with TRBJ2-6; D remains unclear. Germline V gene data show CDR1 as MDHEN and CDR2 as SYDVKM. The length of the CDR3 is 14 residues. Trimming left V 7 bases short and J 2 bases short, with 9 bases between.

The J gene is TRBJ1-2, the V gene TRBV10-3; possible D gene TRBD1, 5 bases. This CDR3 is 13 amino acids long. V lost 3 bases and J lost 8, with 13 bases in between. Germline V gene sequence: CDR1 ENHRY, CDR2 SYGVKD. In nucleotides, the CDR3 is TGTGCCATCAGTGAATGGGGGGTAGCAGGCTACACCTTC. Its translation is CAISEWGVAGYTF.

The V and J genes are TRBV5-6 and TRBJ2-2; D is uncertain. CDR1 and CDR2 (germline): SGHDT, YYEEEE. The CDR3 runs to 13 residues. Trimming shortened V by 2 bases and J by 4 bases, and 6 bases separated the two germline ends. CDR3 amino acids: CASSFFPTGELFF. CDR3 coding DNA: TGTGCCAGCAGCTTCTTCCCCACCGGGGAGCTGTTTTTT.

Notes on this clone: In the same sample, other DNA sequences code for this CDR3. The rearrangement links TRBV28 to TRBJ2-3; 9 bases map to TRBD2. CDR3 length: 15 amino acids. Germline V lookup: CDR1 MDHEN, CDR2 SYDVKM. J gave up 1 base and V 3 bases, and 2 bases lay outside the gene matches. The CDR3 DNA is TGTGCCAGCAGTTTTAGCGGGAGCGGCACAGATACGCAGTATTTT. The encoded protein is CASSFSGSGTDTQYF.